This entry lists 10 T cell receptor beta chains sequenced from one sample in a study of OX40 agonist ivuxolimab in advanced cancers. Clones were sequenced by immunoSEQ multiplex PCR, and TCRdb holds only the in-frame ones, with some missing. Of around 55,000 clones listed, approximately 86% are singletons. Sequencing used CD4+ or CD8+ T cells sorted from blood, obtained in a trial of the OX40 agonist ivuxolimab. These receptors were taken from an adult with an advanced solid tumor such as melanoma, head and neck, liver or kidney cancer.

The chain is built from TRBV7-8 and TRBJ1-2, with 7 bases fitting TRBD1. The CDR3 is 15 amino acids. Germline CDR1 and CDR2: SGHVS and FQNEAQ. V dropped 3 bases and J dropped 4; count of bases not matched to a gene: 8. The CDR3 protein is CASSFFRDRIYGYTF. CDR3 nucleotides: TGTGCCAGCAGCTTTTTCCGGGACAGAATCTATGGCTACACCTTC. Looking up the rest from reference TRBV7-8 and TRBJ1-2 gives the full variable domain: GAGVSQSPRYKVAKRGQDVALRCDPISGHVSLFWYQQALGQGPEFLTYFQNEAQLDKSGLPSDRFFAERPEGSVSTLKIQRTQQEDSAVYLCASSFFRDRIYGYTFGSGTRLTVV.

This clone occurred a few times. This sequence joins TRBV18 and TRBJ1-1; D may be TRBD1 (6 bases). The CDR3 is 13 amino acids. Trimming shortened V by 2 bases and J by 6 bases, and 10 bases separated the two germline ends. Germline CDR1 KGHSH, CDR2 LQKENI. This CDR3 reads CASSPSGVPEAFF. DNA of the CDR3: TGTGCCAGCTCACCATCAGGGGTCCCTGAAGCTTTCTTT.

This clone was recorded a few times. The V call is TRBV21-1, the J call TRBJ2-1; TRBD1 is taken as the D call from the table, unchecked against the DNA. TRBV21-1 is marked as a pseudogene. This CDR3 contains 17 residues. The CDR3 DNA follows: TGTGCCTCAAAATGGGGGGACAGGCCAATTCCCTACAATGAGCAGTTCTTC. Amino acids: CASKWGDRPIPYNEQFF.

This clone was observed a few times. This chain joins TRBV29-1 and TRBJ1-2; D is ambiguous. Germline CDR1 and CDR2: SQVTM and ANQGSEA. This CDR3 contains 12 residues. The ends were cut back, 5 bases at V and 3 bases at J, with 10 bases in the middle. CDR3 sequence: CSVPTWDYGYTF. CDR3 DNA sequence: TGCAGCGTTCCGACCTGGGACTATGGCTACACCTTC.

The rearrangement links TRBV5-1 to TRBJ2-1, with 12 bases that match TRBD2. This CDR3 is 17 amino acids long. Germline-derived CDR1 and CDR2 are SGHRS and YFSETQ. V lost 0 bases to trimming and J lost 2 bases; unmatched junction nucleotides: 3. CDR3 DNA sequence: TGCGCCAGCAGCTTGGGCCTAGCGGGGGGGCCCTACAATGAGCAGTTCTTC. Its translation is CASSLGLAGGPYNEQFF.

The count of this clone is one. The V call is TRBV29-1, the J call TRBJ2-2; D is unclear. Germline-derived CDR1 and CDR2 are SQVTM and ANQGSEA. The CDR3 length is 14 residues. The V and J ends lost 2 bases and 0 bases respectively, with 7 bases between them. CDR3 in DNA: TGCAGCGTTGAAAAACAAGCGAACACCGGGGAGCTGTTTTTT. As protein: CSVEKQANTGELFF.

The rearrangement joins TRBV28 to TRBJ2-3, with TRBD2 identical over 12 bases. The CDR3 consists of 18 residues. V was pared by 4 bases and J by 0 bases, with 8 bases of the junction left unmatched. The germline V gene has CDR1 MDHEN and CDR2 SYDVKM. The CDR3 spells CASSSGLAGGVSTDTQYF. CDR3 coding DNA: TGTGCCAGCAGTTCGGGACTAGCGGGCGGGGTAAGCACAGATACGCAGTATTTT.

CDR3 nucleotides: TGTGCCAGCAGCTTTGAAGTAGGGGGGGCTTACAATGAGCAGTTCTTC. Its protein product is CASSFEVGGAYNEQFF. This chain uses TRBV7-8 with TRBJ2-1, with D maybe TRBD2 (7 bases). The CDR3 runs 16 residues. V was pared by 3 bases and J by 4 bases, with 16 bases between. The germline V gene has CDR1 SGHVS and CDR2 FQNEAQ.

The CDR3 coding sequence is TGTGCCAGCAGCTTGAATGGCGGTGAGCAGTTCTTC. Its translation: CASSLNGGEQFF. The chain couples TRBV5-4 to TRBJ2-1; no clear D. Trimming pared 1 base from V and 9 bases from J, leaving 8 bases between. Germline CDR1 and CDR2: SGHNT and YYREEE (reference sequence). The CDR3 covers 12 residues.

The V call is TRBV2, the J call TRBJ1-2; no reliable D call. V was cut by 1 base and J by 8 bases, with 23 bases left in between. From germline, CDR1 is SNHLY and CDR2 FYNNEI. This CDR3 contains 17 residues. The CDR3 spells CASSEDREWEYSFGYTF. CDR3 nucleotide sequence: TGTGCCAGCAGTGAAGACCGGGAGTGGGAATATTCGTTCGGCTACACCTTC.